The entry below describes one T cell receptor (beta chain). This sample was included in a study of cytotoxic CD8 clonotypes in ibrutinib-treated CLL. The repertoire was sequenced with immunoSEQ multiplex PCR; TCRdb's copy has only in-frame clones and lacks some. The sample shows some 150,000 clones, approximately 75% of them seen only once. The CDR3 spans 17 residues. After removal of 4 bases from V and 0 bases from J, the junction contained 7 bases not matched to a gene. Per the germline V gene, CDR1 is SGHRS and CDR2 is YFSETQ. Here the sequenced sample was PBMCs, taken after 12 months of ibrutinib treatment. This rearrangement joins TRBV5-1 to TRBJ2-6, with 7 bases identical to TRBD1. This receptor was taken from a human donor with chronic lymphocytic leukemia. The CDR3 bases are TGCGCCAGCAGCCCGGGACAGTCCAGCTCTGGGGCCAACGTCCTGACTTTC. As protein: CASSPGQSSSGANVLTF.